A single sample is the source of the 27 T cell receptor beta chains below, sequenced in a study of cytomegalovirus exposure and HLA in healthy donors. PCR employed 60 Vbeta and 13 Jbeta primers. Sequenced by immunoSEQ multiplex PCR; TCRdb stores in-frame clones only, minus some. The data hold 65,000 to 85,000 clones, with approximately 71% observed a single time. The material sequenced was PBMCs. The source is a woman aged 25 to 39 in good health and CMV-seronegative.

V usage is TRBV6-1 and J usage is TRBJ1-2; 7 bases map to TRBD1. Losses at the gene ends were 6 bases for V and 5 bases for J; bases not matched to a gene: 6. The CDR3 sequence is 13 residues long. Germline CDR1 is MNHNS and CDR2 is SASEGT. CDR3 in DNA: TGTGCCAGCAGAGGACAGGCAGGGTATGGCTACACCTTC. Its translation is CASRGQAGYGYTF.

This clone was picked up a small number of times. The genes are TRBV7-6 and TRBJ1-6, with TRBD1 as a possible D gene (5 bases). The V end lost 5 bases, the J end lost 8 bases, and 13 bases lay between the germline ends. Looked up from germline, CDR1 is SGHVS and CDR2 is FNYEAQ. This CDR3 region has 14 residues. CDR3 in amino acids: CASSATGPHSPLHF. In DNA, the CDR3 is TGTGCCAGCAGCGCTACAGGTCCCCATTCACCCCTCCACTTT.

J is TRBJ2-1 and V is TRBV6-5; possible D gene TRBD2, 5 bases. The CDR3 loop spans 15 amino acids. The germline CDR1 and CDR2 sequences are MNHEY and SVGAGI. Trimming took 3 bases from V and 5 from J, leaving 14 bases between them. DNA of the CDR3: TGTGCCAGCAGTTATGGGGTAGCGAGAAACAATGAGCAGTTCTTC. As protein: CASSYGVARNNEQFF.

The sample holds one count of this clone. V usage is TRBV7-3 and J usage is TRBJ2-2, with a tentative D call TRBD2 (6 bases). Germline assignment: CDR1 SGHTA and CDR2 FQGTGA. Between the trimmed V and J ends, which lost 5 bases and 3 bases, there was a span of 13 bases. The CDR3 has 15 residues. This CDR3 reads CASSDLATYTGELFF. In DNA form, the CDR3 reads TGTGCCAGCAGCGATCTAGCGACTTACACCGGGGAGCTGTTTTTT.

This sequence joins TRBV11-2 and TRBJ2-3, with 13 bases aligning to TRBD2. V dropped 4 bases and J dropped 1; count of bases not matched to a gene: 8. Germline CDR1 SGHAT, CDR2 FQNNGV. CDR3 length equals 18 residues. CDR3 protein: CASSSPGLAGRGTDTQYF. In DNA form, the CDR3 reads TGTGCCAGCAGCTCCCCGGGACTAGCGGGGCGTGGCACAGATACGCAGTATTTT.

J is TRBJ2-7 and V is TRBV7-8; D not certain. CDR3 length: 13 amino acids. Germline values: CDR1 SGHVS, CDR2 FQNEAQ. The CDR3 here is CFFKLRPAYEQYF. In nucleotides, the CDR3 is TGTTTTTTCAAGCTGAGGCCGGCATACGAGCAGTACTTC.

This clone was recorded once. The rearrangement joins TRBV11-2 to TRBJ2-3; D is perhaps TRBD2 (7 bases). The V and J ends lost 2 bases and 5 bases respectively, with 14 bases between them. Germline V gene lookup returns CDR1 SGHAT and CDR2 FQNNGV. The CDR3 is 15 residues long. The CDR3 coding sequence is TGTGCCAGCAGCTTAAGTGGGGGGGGCCTAGATACGCAGTATTTT. As protein: CASSLSGGGLDTQYF.

V is TRBV6-5 and J is TRBJ1-2, with D perhaps TRBD1 (6 bases). This CDR3 contains 15 residues. Trimming removed 5 bases at V and 4 bases at J, with 17 bases between. Germline CDR1 reads MNHEY; CDR2 reads SVGAGI. The chain's CDR3 is CASSRGGVQPYGYTF. The CDR3 bases are TGTGCCAGCAGTAGGGGGGGGGTTCAGCCCTATGGCTACACCTTC.

The chain is built from TRBV7-8 and TRBJ2-7, with D unclear. The V end lost 8 bases, the J end lost 6 bases, and 11 bases lay between the germline ends. The CDR3 runs to 11 residues. From germline, CDR1 is SGHVS and CDR2 FQNEAQ. CDR3 sequence reads: CASLVAGEQYF. The CDR3, as DNA: TGTGCCAGCCTGGTCGCCGGCGAGCAGTACTTC.

V gene TRBV6-6 combines with J gene TRBJ2-1; no firm D call. In germline, CDR1 is MNHNY, CDR2 SVGAGI (reference sequence). CDR3 length equals 11 residues. Trimming took off 6 bases at V and 10 bases at J, with 10 bases between the two ends. CDR3 residues: CASRSELEQFF. Here the CDR3 DNA reads TGTGCCAGCAGGTCGGAGCTCGAGCAGTTCTTC.

This clone occurred a few times. V is TRBV10-3 and J is TRBJ1-6; TRBD1 might be the D (5 bases). Deletions cut 9 bases from V and 7 bases from J, with 16 bases between. Per germline, CDR1 ENHRY and CDR2 SYGVKD. The CDR3 runs 14 residues. The CDR3 sequence: CAIASGKENSPLHF. For the CDR3, the DNA is TGTGCCATTGCATCAGGGAAAGAGAATTCACCCCTCCACTTT.

The rearrangement links TRBV28 to TRBJ2-7, with D possibly matching TRBD2 (5 bases). Trimming removed 10 bases from V and 2 bases from J, with 15 bases in between. This CDR3 contains 13 residues. Germline CDR1 MDHEN, CDR2 SYDVKM. CDR3 protein: CAITDRGTYEQYF. The CDR3 coding sequence is TGTGCCATCACGGACCGGGGAACCTACGAGCAGTACTTC.

This clone was picked up a small number of times. The gene calls are TRBV11-1 and TRBJ2-3; 10 bases are shared with TRBD2. The CDR3 length is 16 residues. Germline trimming cut 4 bases from V and 1 base from J; bases unmatched to any gene: 5. Looked up from germline, CDR1 is SGHAT and CDR2 is FQDESV (reference sequence). The CDR3 nucleotides read TGTGCCAGCAGCTCCCTAGCGGGGGTGCGCACAGATACGCAGTATTTT. This translates into CASSSLAGVRTDTQYF.

This chain connects TRBV7-7 to TRBJ2-5; possible D gene TRBD2, 7 bases. Trimming left V 0 bases short and J 2 bases short, with 13 bases between. The germline V gene encodes CDR1 SSHAT and CDR2 FNYEAQ (reference sequence). The CDR3 has 16 amino acids. The CDR3 DNA reads as TGTGCCAGCAGCTTAGCGGGAGGGGGGGGTCAAGAGACCCAGTACTTC. It is translated as CASSLAGGGGQETQYF.

J is TRBJ1-2 and V is TRBV6-1, with 8 nucleotides matching TRBD1. V lost 6 bases, J lost 8 bases, and 11 bases stayed unmatched. Germline V gene sequence: CDR1 MNHNS, CDR2 SASEGT. The CDR3 length is 14 residues. CDR3 protein: CASSTPGGFWGYTF. The DNA for the CDR3 is TGTGCCAGCAGCACACCAGGGGGCTTCTGGGGCTACACCTTC.

Only one count was recorded for this clone. The rearrangement joins TRBV18 to TRBJ2-3, with 10 bases that match TRBD2. After removal of 3 bases from V and 2 bases from J, the junction contained 2 bases not matched to a gene. The V gene's germline CDR1 is KGHSH and CDR2 LQKENI. The CDR3 extends over 15 amino acids. The chain's CDR3 is CASSPLAGATDTQYF. The CDR3 DNA is TGTGCCAGCTCACCCCTAGCGGGGGCCACAGATACGCAGTATTTT.

The rearrangement uses TRBV14 and TRBJ2-6; D is unclear. The CDR3 is 14 residues long. Germline V gene data show CDR1 as SGHDN and CDR2 as FVKESK. V was cut by 0 bases and J by 4 bases, with 4 bases left in between. CDR3 protein: CASSQDLGANVLTF. DNA for the CDR3: TGTGCCAGCAGCCAAGACCTGGGGGCCAACGTCCTGACTTTC.

This chain connects TRBV6-9 to TRBJ1-6; D is unresolved. This CDR3 region has 15 residues. The V end was cut by 4 bases, the J end by 6 bases, with 13 bases between. Germline CDR1 MNHGY, CDR2 SVAAGI. The CDR3 nucleotides read TGTGCCAGCAGTTGGGCAACCCCCCCTAATTCACCCCTCCACTTT. It yields the protein CASSWATPPNSPLHF.

The J gene is TRBJ1-3, the V gene TRBV6-1, with 7 bases identical to TRBD1. The CDR3 extends over 14 amino acids. Germline V gene sequence: CDR1 MNHNS, CDR2 SASEGT. Unmatched junction bases numbered 9, after V lost 7 bases and J lost 6 bases. The CDR3 bases are TGTGCCAGCATTTATACAGGGGACTTAAACACCATATATTTT. Its translation: CASIYTGDLNTIYF.

This clone was picked up a small number of times. V usage is TRBV6-6 and J usage is TRBJ1-4; D perhaps matches TRBD1 (6 bases). From germline, CDR1 is MNHNY and CDR2 SVGAGI (reference sequence). CDR3 length: 14 residues. V dropped 6 bases and J dropped 2 bases, with 10 bases sitting between them. The chain's CDR3 is CASRRGWTNEKLFF. For the CDR3, the DNA is TGTGCCAGCAGGAGGGGGTGGACTAATGAAAAACTGTTTTTT.

The chain employs TRBV9 and TRBJ2-3, with TRBD1 matching over 9 bases. The trim removed 0 bases at V and 4 bases at J, leaving 6 bases unmatched. Germline values: CDR1 SGDLS, CDR2 YYNGEE. The length of the CDR3 is 16 residues. This CDR3 is CASSVDGTGGADTQYF. CDR3 coding DNA: TGTGCCAGCAGCGTAGATGGTACAGGGGGCGCAGATACGCAGTATTTT.

The CDR3 sequence is CASSLLSGGGETQYF. CDR3 nucleotide sequence: TGCGCCAGCAGCCTCCTTTCCGGGGGGGGAGAGACCCAGTACTTC. V and J are TRBV5-1 and TRBJ2-5, with 8 nucleotides matching TRBD2. Trimming at V came to 4 bases and at J to 4 bases, leaving 9 bases not matched to a gene. This CDR3 spans 15 amino acids. CDR1 SGHRS and CDR2 YFSETQ come from the germline V gene.

The gene calls are TRBV7-2 and TRBJ1-2, with D unclear. CDR3 size: 17 residues. Germline assignment: CDR1 SGHTA and CDR2 FQGNSA. V shed 5 bases and J shed 2 bases, with 21 bases lying between them. Written as DNA, the CDR3 is TGTGCCAGCAGCGACCTTGGTCTTCCCACCGGGAACTATGGCTACACCTTC. Its protein is CASSDLGLPTGNYGYTF.

This clone was seen just once. The rearrangement links TRBV21-1 to TRBJ1-2; the table's D call, TRBD1, has no DNA check behind it. TRBV21-1 is assigned pseudogene status. The CDR3 spans 15 residues. The CDR3 loop is CASSDRWDRAPGYTF. The DNA for the CDR3 is TGTGCCAGCAGCGACCGATGGGACAGGGCGCCCGGCTACACCTTC.

The chain employs TRBV25-1 and TRBJ2-2; tentatively, D is TRBD1 (6 bases). V was shortened by 5 bases and J by 4 bases, with 20 bases between the two germline ends. Germline V CDR1 and CDR2: MGHDK, SYGVNS. The CDR3 contains 17 residues. The CDR3 loop is CASSRGAQGTTTGELFF. CDR3 sequence (DNA): TGTGCCAGCAGTAGAGGGGCACAGGGAACGACCACCGGGGAGCTGTTTTTT.

This chain joins TRBV6-5 and TRBJ1-1; D is undetermined. V was trimmed by 4 bases and J by 3 bases, leaving 9 bases between them. CDR1 and CDR2 (germline): MNHEY, SVGAGI. CDR3 size: 13 residues. The CDR3 DNA reads as TGTGCCAGCAGTTTGGGGAGGGACACTGAAGCTTTCTTT. It is translated as CASSLGRDTEAFF.

The rearrangement uses TRBV19 and TRBJ1-5; TRBD1 matches at 7 bases. V was pared by 7 bases and J by 0 bases, with 6 bases of the junction left unmatched. Germline values: CDR1 LNHDA, CDR2 SQIVND (reference sequence). This CDR3 contains 15 residues. CDR3 nucleotide sequence: TGTGCCAGTACCCCTGGGACAGTTAGCAATCAGCCCCAGCATTTT. Its translation is CASTPGTVSNQPQHF.